These T cell receptor beta chains were read from a single sample in a study of response to subunit inactivated influenza vaccine. TCRdb ran MiXCR on the RT-PCR reads and lists one entry per CDR3 protein. The sample has about 190,000 distinct CDR3 sequences, around an eighth seen once. The sequenced sample was CD8+ T cells sorted from PBMCs, obtained approximately 5 days after vaccination. Receptors were obtained from a man in his fifties or sixties who received an inactivated influenza vaccine. The CDR3 runs from the conserved cysteine through the conserved F or W. Each record gives: CDR3 length, J gene, V gene, clone size, D gene, CDR3 protein, CDR3 DNA. D genes are given only for firm matches. Clone size appears in some rows only: once, few, many, or a class for an expanded clone.

16 TRBJ2-1 TRBV12-3/TRBV12-4 few TRBD1 CASRIGQGGAYNEQFF TGTGCCAGCAGGATAGGACAGGGGGGGGCCTACAATGAGCAGTTCTTC
14 TRBJ1-2 TRBV10-2 few NA CASSEISSPYGYTF TGCGCCAGCAGTGAGATTTCCAGCCCATATGGCTACACCTTC
14 TRBJ2-1 TRBV18 NA NA CASSYGTNYNEQFF TGTGCCAGCTCTTATGGGACAAACTACAATGAGCAGTTCTTC
17 TRBJ2-1 TRBV6-5 few TRBD1 CASSYSMGQGIHNEQFF TGTGCCAGCAGTTACTCGATGGGACAGGGGATCCACAATGAGCAGTTCTTC
14 TRBJ2-7 TRBV10-3 NA NA CAISGWGTVDEQYF TGTGCCATCAGTGGTTGGGGGACGGTGGACGAGCAGTACTTC
15 TRBJ2-2 TRBV7-9 NA NA CASSDVRQNTGELFF TGTGCCAGCAGCGACGTACGACAGAACACCGGGGAGCTGTTTTTT
17 TRBJ2-1 TRBV11-2 many TRBD2 CASSGATSGTGYNEQFF TGTGCCAGCAGCGGCGCGACTAGCGGGACTGGGTACAATGAGCAGTTCTTC
11 TRBJ1-2 TRBV20-1 few NA CSANLLYGYTF TGCAGTGCTAATCTCCTCTATGGCTACACCTTC
17 TRBJ1-3 TRBV10-3 NA TRBD1 CAIRSWTGGLSGNTIYF TGTGCCATCAGATCTTGGACAGGGGGTTTATCGGGAAACACCATATATTTT
17 TRBJ2-3 TRBV9 few TRBD2 CASSVGSGRVGTDTQYF TGTGCCAGCAGCGTAGGCAGCGGGAGGGTGGGCACAGATACGCAGTATTTT
14 TRBJ1-2 TRBV20-1 many NA CSARPPTVNYGYTF TGCAGTGCTAGACCCCCGACAGTTAACTATGGCTACACCTTC
13 TRBJ2-7 TRBV19 NA NA CASSIAPYYEQYF TGTGCCAGTAGTATAGCCCCCTACTACGAGCAGTACTTC
15 TRBJ2-5 TRBV11-2 many NA CASSQELGRAETQYF TGTGCCAGCAGCCAAGAATTAGGACGGGCCGAGACCCAGTACTTC
14 TRBJ1-1 TRBV9 few TRBD1 CASSAQGAFTEAFF TGTGCCAGCAGCGCACAGGGGGCGTTCACTGAAGCTTTCTTT
12 TRBJ1-1 TRBV20-1 few TRBD1 CSAGQGATEAFF TGCAGTGCCGGACAGGGGGCCACTGAAGCTTTCTTT
13 TRBJ2-7 TRBV5-1 NA NA CASSVDLTYEQYF TGCGCCAGCAGCGTGGATTTGACCTACGAGCAGTACTTC
16 TRBJ2-2 TRBV7-9 NA TRBD2 CASSFSGRADAGELFF TGTGCCAGCAGCTTCAGCGGGAGGGCCGACGCCGGGGAGCTGTTTTTT
16 TRBJ2-7 TRBV13 few NA CASSLGRRQAGHEQYF TGTGCCAGCAGCTTAGGCCGCCGACAGGCTGGTCACGAGCAGTACTTC
15 TRBJ2-7 TRBV10-3 NA TRBD2 CAISESGGDIDEQYF TGTGCCATCAGTGAGTCGGGGGGGGATATCGACGAGCAGTACTTC
15 TRBJ2-3 TRBV4-2 NA TRBD1 CASRQGQFSTDTQYF TGTGCCAGCAGACAGGGGCAGTTTAGCACAGATACGCAGTATTTT
15 TRBJ1-6 TRBV30 many NA CAWSWDVGGGSPLHF TGTGCCTGGAGCTGGGACGTCGGGGGTGGTTCACCCCTCCACTTT
16 TRBJ2-7 TRBV7-6 NA TRBD1 CASSLARDRASYEQYF TGTGCCAGCAGCTTAGCTCGGGACAGGGCTTCCTACGAGCAGTACTTC
14 TRBJ2-3 TRBV9 few TRBD1 CASSTPLGTDMQYF TGTGCCAGCAGCACCCCCTTAGGGACAGATATGCAGTATTTT
15 TRBJ2-1 TRBV4-1 NA NA CASRGGGLFEYEQFF TGCGCCAGCAGGGGCGGCGGGCTCTTTGAGTATGAGCAGTTCTTC
14 TRBJ2-4 TRBV6-1 many TRBD2 CASSLAGPPNIQYF TGTGCCAGCAGCCTAGCGGGACCCCCAAACATTCAGTACTTC
13 TRBJ2-1 TRBV11-2 many NA CASSLVLYNEQFF TGTGCCAGCAGCTTAGTCCTTTACAATGAGCAGTTCTTC
14 TRBJ2-1 TRBV7-7 many NA CASSLNGGENEQFF TGTGCCAGCAGCTTAAATGGGGGTGAGAATGAGCAGTTCTTC
14 TRBJ2-1 TRBV7-2 NA TRBD2 CASSKGLLIDEQFF TGTGCCAGCAGCAAGGGACTATTGATCGATGAGCAGTTCTTC
13 TRBJ1-1 TRBV7-6 NA TRBD1 CASSLAQGAEAFF TGTGCCAGCAGCTTAGCGCAGGGGGCTGAAGCTTTCTTT
15 TRBJ2-1 TRBV5-5 few TRBD2 CASSSGTSASNEQFF TGTGCCAGCAGCTCCGGGACTAGCGCCAGCAATGAGCAGTTCTTC
18 TRBJ2-6 TRBV29-1 few NA CSVLWTRPDLSGANVLTF TGCAGCGTCCTCTGGACAAGACCGGACCTCTCTGGGGCCAACGTCCTGACTTTC
15 TRBJ2-5 TRBV6-2/TRBV6-3 few TRBD1 CASSSRDSIQEAQYF TGTGCCAGCAGCTCCCGGGACAGCATCCAAGAGGCCCAGTACTTC
16 TRBJ2-5 TRBV21-1 NA NA CASSKAKEGGGETQYF TGTGCCAGCAGCAAAGCGAAGGAGGGGGGCGGGGAGACCCAGTACTTC
16 TRBJ2-1 TRBV4-3 NA TRBD2 CASSHTSGATYNEQFF TGCGCCAGCAGCCATACTAGCGGGGCAACCTACAATGAGCAGTTCTTC
16 TRBJ1-1 TRBV15 many NA CATSPHYPTGNTEAFF TGTGCCACCAGCCCCCACTACCCGACAGGGAACACTGAAGCTTTCTTT
17 TRBJ2-1 TRBV20-1 many TRBD2 CSARDLKSGSSYNEQFF TGCAGTGCTAGAGATTTAAAGAGCGGGAGCTCCTACAATGAGCAGTTCTTC
16 TRBJ2-1 TRBV11-1 few TRBD2 CASSTWTSGMDNEQFF TGTGCCAGCAGCACCTGGACTAGCGGAATGGACAATGAGCAGTTCTTC
14 TRBJ1-1 TRBV6-1 few NA CASTSQGLNTEAFF TGTGCCAGCACATCACAGGGACTGAACACTGAAGCTTTCTTT
16 TRBJ2-1 TRBV12-3/TRBV12-4 NA NA CASSLVAPPFYNEQFF TGTGCCAGCAGTTTAGTTGCGCCTCCCTTTTACAATGAGCAGTTCTTC
15 TRBJ2-3 TRBV20-1 few NA CSATILARARFGQYF TGCAGTGCCACCATATTGGCCCGGGCTAGGTTTGGGCAGTATTTT
13 TRBJ1-1 TRBV10-3 few NA CAISEAGSTEAFF TGTGCCATCAGTGAGGCAGGGAGCACTGAAGCTTTCTTT
18 TRBJ2-1 TRBV4-2 NA TRBD2 CASSQEPRAGGSYNEQFF TGTGCCAGCAGCCAAGAGCCCCGGGCGGGAGGGTCCTACAATGAGCAGTTCTTC